Described below is a single T cell receptor beta chain sequence and its context. The data were produced by immunoSEQ multiplex PCR, yet TCRdb's version contains in-frame clones alone and is incomplete. The table shows about 40,000 clones, with about 90% occurring only once. Germline V gives CDR1 SGHTA, CDR2 FQGTGA. The CDR3 contains 13 residues. Trimming stripped 5 bases from V and 5 bases from J, with 10 bases between. This sample was included in a study of T cell changes during pregnancy in multiple sclerosis. V gene TRBV7-3 combines with J gene TRBJ2-1, with D maybe TRBD2 (6 bases). This sequence originates from a female donor in good health, enrolled as a control in a pregnancy study. Sequenced material: CD4+ T cells from peripheral blood mononuclear cells, taken in the third trimester of pregnancy. The CDR3 region has the DNA TGTGCCAGCAGCCGTAGCGGAGACAATGAGCAGTTCTTC. Translated: CASSRSGDNEQFF.